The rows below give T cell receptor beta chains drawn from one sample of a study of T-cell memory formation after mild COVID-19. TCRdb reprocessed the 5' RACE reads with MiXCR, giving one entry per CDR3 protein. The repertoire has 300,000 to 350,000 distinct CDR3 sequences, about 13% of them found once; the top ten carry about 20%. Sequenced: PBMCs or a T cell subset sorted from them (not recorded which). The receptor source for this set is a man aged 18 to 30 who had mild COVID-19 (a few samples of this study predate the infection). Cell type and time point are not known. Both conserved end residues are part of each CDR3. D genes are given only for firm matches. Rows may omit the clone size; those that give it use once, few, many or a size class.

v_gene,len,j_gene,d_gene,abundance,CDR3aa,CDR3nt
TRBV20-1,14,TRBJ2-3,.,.,CSASGHLSTDTQYF,TGCAGTGCTAGCGGACACCTTAGCACAGATACGCAGTATTTT
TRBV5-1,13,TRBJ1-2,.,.,CASRGSQTDGYTF,TGCGCCAGCAGAGGTTCCCAGACGGATGGCTACACCTTC
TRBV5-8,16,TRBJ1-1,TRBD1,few,CASIPRWGQSGTEAFF,TGTGCCAGCATCCCACGGTGGGGACAGAGCGGCACTGAAGCTTTCTTT
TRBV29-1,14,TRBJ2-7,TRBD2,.,CSVGGRGGPYEQYF,TGCAGCGTTGGCGGCCGGGGGGGACCCTACGAGCAGTACTTC
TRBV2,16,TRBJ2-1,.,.,CASSEGQGGLSNEQFF,TGTGCCAGCAGTGAAGGGCAGGGCGGGCTTTCCAATGAGCAGTTCTTC
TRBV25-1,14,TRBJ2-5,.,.,CASSVGARGETQYF,TGTGCCAGCAGTGTGGGCGCAAGGGGGGAGACCCAGTACTTC
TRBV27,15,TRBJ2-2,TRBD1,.,CASSLGQGAYGELFF,TGTGCCAGCAGTTTAGGACAGGGGGCGTACGGGGAGCTGTTTTTT
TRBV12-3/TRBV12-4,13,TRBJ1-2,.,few,CASHRWGLGGYTF,TGTGCCAGCCACCGCTGGGGGTTGGGTGGCTACACCTTC
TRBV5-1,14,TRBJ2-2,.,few,CASSLGLHPGELFF,TGCGCCAGCAGCTTGGGTCTGCACCCCGGGGAGCTGTTTTTT
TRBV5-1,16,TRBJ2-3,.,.,CASSSRGGARTDTQYF,TGCGCCAGCAGCTCCCGAGGGGGGGCCCGGACAGATACGCAGTATTTT
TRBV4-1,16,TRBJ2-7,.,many,CASSQDLGASSYEQYF,TGCGCCAGCAGCCAAGATCTCGGCGCCTCTTCCTACGAGCAGTACTTC
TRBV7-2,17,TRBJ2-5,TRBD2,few,CASRPTSGGALGETQYF,TGTGCCAGCAGGCCCACTAGCGGGGGGGCCCTAGGAGAGACCCAGTACTTC
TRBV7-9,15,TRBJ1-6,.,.,CASTVSGGLNSPLHF,TGTGCCAGCACCGTGTCGGGAGGCCTAAATTCACCCCTCCACTTT
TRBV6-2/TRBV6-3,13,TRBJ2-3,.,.,CASSRRAGDTQYF,TGTGCCAGCAGTCGCAGGGCGGGAGATACGCAGTATTTT
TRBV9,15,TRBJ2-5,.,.,CASSPTDARVGTQYF,TGTGCCAGCAGCCCCACCGACGCCAGGGTAGGGACCCAGTACTTC
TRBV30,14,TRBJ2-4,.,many,CAWWAGRGLHIQYF,TGTGCCTGGTGGGCAGGGAGGGGGTTACACATTCAGTACTTC
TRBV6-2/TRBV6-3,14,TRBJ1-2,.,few,CASSGDIQGYGYTF,TGTGCCAGCAGTGGGGACATCCAGGGCTATGGCTACACCTTC
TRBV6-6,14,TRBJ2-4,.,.,CASSLQDAKNIQYF,TGTGCCAGCAGTCTTCAGGACGCCAAAAACATTCAGTACTTC
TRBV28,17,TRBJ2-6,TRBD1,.,CASSPWDRGTGANVLTF,TGTGCCAGCAGTCCCTGGGACAGGGGGACTGGGGCCAACGTCCTGACTTTC
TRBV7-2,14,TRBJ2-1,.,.,CASSLSSRVNEQFF,TGTGCCAGCAGCTTAAGTTCTAGGGTCAACGAGCAGTTCTTC
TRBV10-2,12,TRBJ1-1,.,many,CASQTGNTEAFF,TGCGCCAGCCAGACAGGGAACACTGAAGCTTTCTTT
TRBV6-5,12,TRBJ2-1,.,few,CASSYTGNEQFF,TGTGCCAGCAGTTATACAGGAAATGAGCAGTTCTTC
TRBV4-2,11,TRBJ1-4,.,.,CASSYEGKLFF,TGTGCCAGCAGCTATGAAGGGAAACTGTTTTTT
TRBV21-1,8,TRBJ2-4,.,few,CASEGPHF,TGTGCCAGCGAGGGGCCCCACTTC